This entry features one TCR beta chain sequence. Its matching antigen is unknown. These data originate in a study of cytomegalovirus exposure and HLA in healthy donors. Whole-study findings and limits: CMV serostatus alone was available as immune exposure information. Researchers reported in a later analysis that a missense DCLRE1C variant was tied to TCR beta V- and J-gene trimming.

Trimming stripped 10 bases from V and 1 base from J, with 20 bases between. Germline CDR1 and CDR2: SNHLY and FYNNEI. The CDR3 runs 17 residues. The primer mix had 60 Vbeta and 13 Jbeta primers. This table comes from immunoSEQ multiplex PCR, and its TCRdb copy is limited to in-frame clones, with some not included. The table shows some 150,000 clones, with 75% to 85% occurring only once. The sequence was collected from a man younger than 45 in good health and CMV-seronegative. The gene calls are TRBV2 and TRBJ2-6; no definite D call. Specimen: PBMCs. The CDR3 here is CATLSTSLGSGANVLTF. In DNA form, the CDR3 reads TGTGCCACGCTCTCCACCTCTCTAGGATCTGGGGCCAACGTCCTGACTTTC.